What follows are 19 T cell receptor beta chains derived from one specimen sequenced in a study of cytomegalovirus exposure and HLA in healthy donors. The primer mix had 60 Vbeta and 13 Jbeta primers. Generated by immunoSEQ multiplex PCR, the TCRdb table keeps only in-frame clones and is missing some. Of 75,000 to 100,000 clones listed, roughly 76% are singletons. Source material: PBMCs. These receptors were taken from a woman aged 55-69 years in good health and CMV-seropositive.

This chain connects TRBV6-1 to TRBJ2-2; D is possibly TRBD2 (5 bases). Germline lookup yields CDR1 MNHNS and CDR2 SASEGT. This CDR3 comprises 14 residues. Between the trimmed V and J ends, which lost 3 bases and 0 bases, there was a span of 5 bases. The CDR3 DNA is TGTGCCAGCAGTGACGGGACGAACACCGGGGAGCTGTTTTTT. This encodes CASSDGTNTGELFF.

This clone was counted between two and nine times. The V call is TRBV30, the J call TRBJ2-1; 13 bases line up with TRBD2. The V gene's germline CDR1 is GTSNPN and CDR2 SVGIG (reference sequence). This CDR3 is built from 18 residues. V was clipped by 2 bases and J by 9 bases; unmatched bases: 16. CDR3 protein: CAWSSGTSGKWTLGEQFF. For the CDR3, the DNA is TGTGCCTGGAGTTCCGGGACTAGCGGGAAATGGACTTTGGGTGAGCAGTTCTTC.

The chain uses TRBV6-5 and TRBJ2-1; 9 nucleotides line up with TRBD2. From germline, CDR1 is MNHEY and CDR2 SVGAGI. The CDR3 contains 13 residues. V lost 6 bases and J lost 7; bases outside the gene matches: 4. Written as DNA, the CDR3 is TGTGCCAGCAGGGCGGGAGGGGGTAATGAGCAGTTCTTC. As protein: CASRAGGGNEQFF.

This clone appeared once. J is TRBJ2-5 and V is TRBV5-5; 8 nucleotides align to TRBD1. CDR3 length equals 13 residues. Germline V gene lookup returns CDR1 SGHKS and CDR2 YYEKEE (reference sequence). Unmatched junction bases numbered 4, after V lost 4 bases and J lost 5 bases. For the CDR3, the DNA is TGTGCCAGCAGCCGACAGGGGAGGGAGACCCAGTACTTC. Translated, it gives CASSRQGRETQYF.

The gene calls are TRBV10-2 and TRBJ1-3; D remains unclear. The CDR3 runs 15 residues. Trimming removed 2 bases from V and 4 bases from J, with 12 bases in between. Germline-derived CDR1 and CDR2 are WSHSY and SAAADI. CDR3 sequence: CASSETPLLGNTIYF. As DNA, the CDR3 is TGCGCCAGCAGTGAGACTCCCCTTCTAGGAAACACCATATATTTT.

This clone was counted a few times. V and J are TRBV5-4 and TRBJ1-4; D not resolved. CDR3 length equals 15 residues. CDR1 is SGHNT and CDR2 is YYREEE in the germline V gene (reference sequence). V was shortened by 2 bases and J by 5 bases, with 13 bases between the two germline ends. This CDR3 reads CASSLGPAGNEKLFF. For the CDR3, the DNA is TGTGCCAGCAGCTTAGGCCCAGCCGGGAATGAAAAACTGTTTTTT. The whole variable domain, filled in from reference TRBV5-4 and TRBJ1-4, reads ETGVTQSPTHLIKTRGQQVTLRCSSQSGHNTVSWYQQALGQGPQFIFQYYREEENGRGNFPPRFSGLQFPNYSSELNVNALELDDSALYLCASSLGPAGNEKLFFGSGTQLSVL.

The rearrangement uses TRBV11-2 and TRBJ1-2; D not certain. The CDR3 totals 16 residues. Germline CDR1 SGHAT, CDR2 FQNNGV. V was clipped by 5 bases and J by 3 bases, with 19 bases between them. This CDR3 reads CASSPRADMGDYGYTF. The CDR3 coding sequence is TGTGCCAGCAGCCCCCGAGCGGATATGGGTGACTATGGCTACACCTTC.

The rearrangement links TRBV27 to TRBJ1-1; D is unresolved. V gave up 2 bases and J gave up 2 bases, with 12 bases separating them. CDR1 and CDR2 (germline): MNHEY, SMNVEV (reference sequence). This CDR3 comprises 15 residues. CDR3 loop: CASSLRGVENTEAFF. The CDR3 nucleotides are TGTGCCAGCAGTTTACGGGGTGTCGAAAACACTGAAGCTTTCTTT.

This rearrangement joins TRBV5-4 to TRBJ1-2; a weak D match, TRBD1 (5 bases). Germline V gives CDR1 SGHNT, CDR2 YYREEE (reference sequence). This CDR3 has 12 amino acids. The germline V and J ends were trimmed by 2 bases and 5 bases, with 7 bases remaining between them. The CDR3: CASSLDSYGYTF. CDR3 bases: TGTGCCAGCAGCTTAGACAGTTATGGCTACACCTTC.

There are a few counts of this clone. V usage is TRBV5-4 and J usage is TRBJ1-1; 9 nucleotides agree with TRBD1. This CDR3 is built from 15 residues. The V segment lost 4 bases and the J segment 10 bases; nucleotides outside the gene matches: 14. Germline values: CDR1 SGHNT, CDR2 YYREEE (reference sequence). CDR3 sequence (DNA): TGTGCCAGCAGCCCTCACAAGGGACAGGGCGACGCAGCTTTCTTT. Translation: CASSPHKGQGDAAFF. Looking up the rest from reference TRBV5-4 and TRBJ1-1 gives the full variable domain: ETGVTQSPTHLIKTRGQQVTLRCSSQSGHNTVSWYQQALGQGPQFIFQYYREEENGRGNFPPRFSGLQFPNYSSELNVNALELDDSALYLCASSPHKGQGDAAFFGQGTRLTVV.

In DNA, the CDR3 is TGTGCCAGCAGCTTAGGTCAGGGTCGTGAAAAACTGTTTTTT. This sequence encodes CASSLGQGREKLFF. The rearrangement uses TRBV13 and TRBJ1-4; the D gene is possibly TRBD1 (5 bases). Trimming removed 0 bases at V and 7 bases at J, with 9 bases between. There are 14 residues in the CDR3. Germline V lookup: CDR1 PRHDT, CDR2 FYEKMQ (reference sequence).

This chain connects TRBV6-5 to TRBJ2-1; 12 bases line up with TRBD2. J lost 9 bases, V lost 4 bases, and 10 bases had no gene match. The germline V gene has CDR1 MNHEY and CDR2 SVGAGI. The CDR3 runs 16 residues. CDR3 nucleotides: TGTGCCAGCAGTTCTCTGCCTAGCGGGAGGGCCAGTGAGCAGTTCTTC. Protein: CASSSLPSGRASEQFF.

The chain combines TRBV6-1 with TRBJ1-5, with 10 bases lining up with TRBD1. V shed 4 bases, J shed 2 bases, and the junction held 2 bases outside the gene matches. This CDR3 is 15 amino acids long. Germline CDR1 reads MNHNS; CDR2 reads SASEGT. In nucleotides, the CDR3 is TGTGCCAGCAGTGGGGACAGGGGTGGCAATCAGCCCCAGCATTTT. This gives the protein CASSGDRGGNQPQHF.

This chain joins TRBV7-2 and TRBJ1-4; D unresolved. Germline values: CDR1 SGHTA, CDR2 FQGNSA. The CDR3 covers 17 residues. Deletions cut 1 base from V and 10 bases from J, with 22 bases between. The CDR3 sequence is CASSLVVGGLSSGKLFF. The CDR3 DNA is TGTGCCAGCAGCTTAGTTGTGGGTGGACTTAGTTCTGGAAAACTGTTTTTT.

V is TRBV5-4 and J is TRBJ2-5, with D perhaps TRBD1 (6 bases). Near its end, the DNA agrees better with TRBJ2-7, so the J call may be wrong. CDR1 and CDR2 from the germline V gene are SGHNT and YYREEE (reference sequence). CDR3 length: 16 amino acids. CDR3 amino acids: CASSFSQGLINYEQYF. For the CDR3, the DNA is TGTGCCAGCAGCTTTTCACAGGGATTAATTAACTACGAGCAGTACTTC.

This rearrangement joins TRBV10-3 to TRBJ2-2, with 7 positions matching TRBD1. Per germline, CDR1 ENHRY and CDR2 SYGVKD. This CDR3 spans 14 amino acids. The ends lost 10 bases at V and 4 bases at J; junction bases unmatched: 9. The CDR3 sequence: CASCDREGTGELFF. The CDR3 DNA is TGTGCCAGCTGCGACAGGGAAGGCACCGGGGAGCTGTTTTTT.

V and J are TRBV21-1 and TRBJ2-7; the table's D gene call, TRBD1, was not cross checked with the DNA. TRBV21-1 is flagged as a pseudogene. There are 15 residues in the CDR3. The CDR3 bases are TGTGCCAGCAGCGCAAAACAGGGTCCCTCCTACGAGCAGTACTTC. This gives the protein CASSAKQGPSYEQYF.

The chain links TRBV7-9 to TRBJ1-1; D not certain. Germline V gene lookup returns CDR1 SEHNR and CDR2 FQNEAQ (reference sequence). Trimming took off 6 bases at V and 2 bases at J, with 4 bases between the two ends. This CDR3 region has 11 residues. In DNA, the CDR3 is TGTGCCAGCAGACAAAACACTGAAGCTTTCTTT. Protein: CASRQNTEAFF.

This clone was observed a few times. The rearrangement joins TRBV27 to TRBJ2-5; D is undetermined. With the DNA end fitting TRBJ2-7 better, the J assignment may be wrong. The germline V gene has CDR1 MNHEY and CDR2 SMNVEV (reference sequence). This CDR3 comprises 16 residues. CDR3 coding DNA: TGTGCCAGCAGTCCCCGACTCGTGAGTCTCTCCTACGAGCAGTACTTC. Amino acid sequence: CASSPRLVSLSYEQYF.